One sample yielded the 27 T cell receptor beta chains listed below, sequenced in a study of cytomegalovirus exposure and HLA in healthy donors. The PCR had 60 Vbeta and 13 Jbeta primers. Data came from immunoSEQ multiplex PCR; TCRdb stores just in-frame clones and leaves some out. The data show around 200,000 clones, over 75% seen once. Material: PBMCs. These receptors originate from a girl aged 2 to 10 in good health and CMV-seronegative.

This chain joins TRBV25-1 and TRBJ2-7, with 8 bases aligning to TRBD2. The V and J ends lost 6 bases and 3 bases, in that order; junction bases with no gene match: 7. This CDR3 spans 14 amino acids. Per the germline V gene, CDR1 is MGHDK and CDR2 is SYGVNS. The DNA of the CDR3 is TGTGCCAGCAGCTTCGGGGGGGGGATCTACGAGCAGTACTTC. It codes for CASSFGGGIYEQYF.

The CDR3 here is CASSLVLAGGLETQYF. DNA of the CDR3: TGTGCCAGCAGTTTAGTACTAGCGGGGGGGCTAGAGACCCAGTACTTC. The V call is TRBV27, the J call TRBJ2-5; 13 bases map to TRBD2. Trimming took 2 bases from V and 4 from J; bases not matched to a gene: 4. CDR3 size: 16 residues. Per germline, CDR1 MNHEY and CDR2 SMNVEV (reference sequence).

The chain has TRBV5-1 and TRBJ2-5; no clear D. V dropped 0 bases and J dropped 2 bases, with 11 bases sitting between them. In germline, CDR1 is SGHRS, CDR2 YFSETQ. This CDR3 has 15 amino acids. CDR3 sequence: CASSLGSSRQETQYF. The CDR3 DNA follows: TGCGCCAGCAGCTTGGGGAGCAGCCGGCAAGAGACCCAGTACTTC.

This chain uses TRBV19 with TRBJ2-2; 13 nucleotides match TRBD2. After removal of 7 bases from V and 7 bases from J, the junction contained 6 bases not matched to a gene. The CDR3 consists of 15 residues. Germline V gene lookup returns CDR1 LNHDA and CDR2 SQIVND (reference sequence). CDR3 coding DNA: TGTGCCAGTATGACTAGCGGGAGGTTTGGCGGGGAGCTGTTTTTT. Its protein is CASMTSGRFGGELFF.

The chain is built from TRBV4-1 and TRBJ2-7; D call uncertain. The CDR3 totals 13 residues. Per germline, CDR1 MGHRA and CDR2 YSYEKL. The V end was cut by 0 bases, the J end by 1 base, with 4 bases between. The CDR3 nucleotides are TGCGCCAGCAGCCAAGATGTATCCTACGAGCAGTACTTC. It specifies CASSQDVSYEQYF.

CDR3 in DNA: TGTGCCAGCAGTTACTCGGGGGCCTCCTACGAGCAGTACTTC. Its translation is CASSYSGASYEQYF. This chain joins TRBV6-5 and TRBJ2-7, with D possibly being TRBD1 (6 bases). This CDR3 has 14 amino acids. V was shortened by 0 bases and J by 0 bases, with 6 bases between the two germline ends. The germline V gene has CDR1 MNHEY and CDR2 SVGAGI.

The chain has TRBV9 and TRBJ2-5, with a tentative D call TRBD2 (5 bases). Looked up from germline, CDR1 is SGDLS and CDR2 is YYNGEE. The V gene lost 2 bases and the J gene lost 5 bases, with 19 bases spanning the gap. The CDR3 sequence is 16 residues long. In DNA form, the CDR3 reads TGTGCCAGCAGCGTTAGGACCGGGATTGTGGGGGAGACCCAGTACTTC. Translation: CASSVRTGIVGETQYF.

J is TRBJ2-7 and V is TRBV7-9; possible D gene TRBD1, 5 bases. This CDR3 is 13 amino acids long. Germline V CDR1 and CDR2: SEHNR, FQNEAQ (reference sequence). Trimming pared 6 bases from V and 3 bases from J, leaving 12 bases between. The CDR3 coding sequence is TGTGCCAGCAGATACGACAGTTTCTACGAGCAGTACTTC. Translation: CASRYDSFYEQYF.

The chain combines TRBV5-4 with TRBJ1-2; D is unresolved. The CDR3 runs to 14 residues. Germline V gene sequence: CDR1 SGHNT, CDR2 YYREEE (reference sequence). V dropped 4 bases and J dropped 6 bases, with 16 bases sitting between them. The CDR3 is CASSLLESLNGYTF. CDR3 DNA sequence: TGTGCCAGCAGCCTGCTTGAGAGCCTAAATGGCTACACCTTC.

J is TRBJ2-7 and V is TRBV6-5; TRBD2 matches 12 bases. CDR1 and CDR2 from the germline V gene are MNHEY and SVGAGI. The CDR3 contains 16 residues. The ends lost 4 bases at V and 7 bases at J; junction bases unmatched: 11. DNA for the CDR3: TGTGCCAGCAGTTCTCTAGCGGGAGGGGTGTTACGGGAGCAGTACTTC. Residues: CASSSLAGGVLREQYF.

The chain couples TRBV15 to TRBJ1-5; possible D gene TRBD1, 5 bases. Germline V gene data show CDR1 as LNHNV and CDR2 as YYDKDF (reference sequence). CDR3 size: 14 residues. Deletions cut 1 base from V and 9 bases from J, with 13 bases between. CDR3 bases: TGTGCCACCAGCAGAGTGGGGGGAGGCCGGCCCCAGCATTTT. The encoded protein is CATSRVGGGRPQHF.

This clone showed up just a few times. The chain joins TRBV6-6 to TRBJ2-2; 11 bases line up with TRBD2. The germline V gene has CDR1 MNHNY and CDR2 SVGAGI (reference sequence). The CDR3 consists of 14 residues. Losses at the gene ends were 11 bases for V and 7 bases for J; bases not matched to a gene: 9. CDR3 in amino acids: CAGGLAGGGGELFF. As DNA, the CDR3 is TGTGCCGGCGGGCTAGCGGGAGGTGGCGGGGAGCTGTTTTTT.

The J gene is TRBJ2-3, the V gene TRBV7-3, with 10 bases fitting TRBD2. CDR1 is SGHTA, CDR2 FQGTGA, per germline. The V and J ends lost 5 bases and 6 bases, in that order; junction bases with no gene match: 11. This CDR3 has 16 residues. The CDR3 region has the DNA TGTGCCAGCAGCAAGAGCGGGGGGGCAGTCGGTGATACGCAGTATTTT. The encoded protein is CASSKSGGAVGDTQYF.

The CDR3 DNA reads TGTGCCAGCAGCATTCGACAGGCCGTTAATCAGCCCCAGCATTTT. It encodes CASSIRQAVNQPQHF. This chain joins TRBV13 and TRBJ1-5; TRBD1 might be the D (6 bases). Germline V CDR1 and CDR2: PRHDT, FYEKMQ (reference sequence). This CDR3 region has 15 residues. Trimming took 5 bases from V and 4 from J, leaving 15 bases between them.

The chain carries TRBV25-1 and TRBJ1-2, with D possibly TRBD1 on 5 matching bases. Germline V gene lookup returns CDR1 MGHDK and CDR2 SYGVNS. The CDR3 spans 13 residues. V was trimmed by 7 bases and J by 7 bases, leaving 16 bases between them. CDR3 loop: CASKERGTSGYTF. In DNA form, the CDR3 reads TGTGCCAGCAAAGAGCGGGGGACGAGTGGCTACACCTTC.

J is TRBJ1-1 and V is TRBV7-9, with D perhaps matching TRBD1 (5 bases). CDR1 SEHNR and CDR2 FQNEAQ come from the germline V gene (reference sequence). V shed 3 bases and J shed 4 bases, with 9 bases lying between them. The CDR3 spans 13 residues. The CDR3 spells CASSLGGSTEAFF. CDR3 DNA: TGTGCCAGCAGCTTGGGGGGATCCACTGAAGCTTTCTTT.

The chain uses TRBV5-1 and TRBJ2-5; tentative D call: TRBD1 (5 bases). The length of the CDR3 is 14 residues. The V gene lost 2 bases and the J gene lost 4 bases, with 12 bases spanning the gap. Per the germline V gene, CDR1 is SGHRS and CDR2 is YFSETQ. In nucleotides, the CDR3 is TGCGCCAGCAGCTTTTGGGGCCCCAGAGAGACCCAGTACTTC. Translation: CASSFWGPRETQYF. Complete variable domain (other parts from reference TRBV5-1 and TRBJ2-5): KAGVTQTPRYLIKTRGQQVTLSCSPISGHRSVSWYQQTPGQGLQFLFEYFSETQRNKGNFPGRFSGRQFSNSRSEMNVSTLELGDSALYLCASSFWGPRETQYFGPGTRLLVL.

This chain uses TRBV7-9 with TRBJ1-5, with 7 bases identical to TRBD1. Germline V gene data show CDR1 as SEHNR and CDR2 as FQNEAQ (reference sequence). The CDR3 is 15 residues long. V dropped 3 bases and J dropped 3; count of bases not matched to a gene: 5. The CDR3 bases are TGTGCCAGCAGCTTCGGACAGGATACCAATCAGCCCCAGCATTTT. Protein product: CASSFGQDTNQPQHF.

The rearrangement uses TRBV5-1 and TRBJ1-2; 8 nucleotides match TRBD1. CDR1 is SGHRS, CDR2 YFSETQ, per germline. CDR3 size: 14 residues. Trimming removed 4 bases from V and 6 bases from J; junction bases left unmatched: 8. The CDR3 here is CASSMRTGSDGYTF. For the CDR3, the DNA is TGCGCCAGCAGCATGCGGACAGGGTCGGATGGCTACACCTTC.

This chain links TRBV9 with TRBJ2-1; D is unclear. The CDR3 is 14 residues long. The germline V gene has CDR1 SGDLS and CDR2 YYNGEE. Trimming shortened V by 0 bases and J by 6 bases, and 10 bases separated the two germline ends. The CDR3 DNA follows: TGTGCCAGCAGCGTAGGCACTACCGGCAATGAGCAGTTCTTC. Amino acid sequence: CASSVGTTGNEQFF.

The chain has TRBV30 and TRBJ1-2; 8 bases align to TRBD1. Trimming at V came to 1 base and at J to 2 bases, leaving 3 bases not matched to a gene. This CDR3 is 14 amino acids long. Germline CDR1 GTSNPN, CDR2 SVGIG (reference sequence). The CDR3 region has the DNA TGTGCCTGGAGTGAACAGGGGGTAAACTATGGCTACACCTTC. This gives the protein CAWSEQGVNYGYTF.

V and J are TRBV5-6 and TRBJ2-5; 7 nucleotides match TRBD1. TRBJ2-7 matches the DNA end more closely, so the J call is doubtful. The CDR3 spans 14 residues. Looked up from germline, CDR1 is SGHDT and CDR2 is YYEEEE. DNA of the CDR3: TGTGCCAGCAGCTTGTCTTACAGGGGTTACGAGCAGTACTTC. This sequence encodes CASSLSYRGYEQYF.

This clone was seen only a few times. The chain uses TRBV6-5 and TRBJ2-7; TRBD2 matches at 11 bases. V shed 4 bases and J 0 bases; nucleotides not matched to a gene: 5. Germline CDR1 is MNHEY and CDR2 is SVGAGI. The length of the CDR3 is 16 residues. The CDR3 here is CASSSGTSGLSYEQYF. The CDR3 nucleotides are TGTGCCAGCAGTTCAGGGACTAGCGGACTCTCCTACGAGCAGTACTTC.

This clone was observed once. The chain employs TRBV10-3 and TRBJ1-4; D ambiguous. Trimming cost V 6 bases and J 8 bases, with 16 bases left between them. This CDR3 is built from 14 residues. Germline lookup yields CDR1 ENHRY and CDR2 SYGVKD. The CDR3 DNA reads TGTGCCATCAGAGGAGAGGGTGGACGAGAAAAACTGTTTTTT. Translation gives CAIRGEGGREKLFF.

This chain links TRBV6-5 with TRBJ2-5; TRBD2 aligns across 9 bases. CDR3 length: 15 amino acids. J gave up 2 bases and V 8 bases, and 9 bases lay outside the gene matches. Germline lookup yields CDR1 MNHEY and CDR2 SVGAGI. CDR3 in DNA: TGTGCCAGCGGGTTGACTAGCGGTGCACAAGAGACCCAGTACTTC. Protein product: CASGLTSGAQETQYF.

This clone was recorded once. V and J are TRBV5-4 and TRBJ1-2; D is unclear. The length of the CDR3 is 12 residues. Between the trimmed V and J ends, which lost 0 bases and 8 bases, there was a span of 8 bases. Germline V lookup: CDR1 SGHNT, CDR2 YYREEE (reference sequence). In DNA, the CDR3 is TGTGCCAGCAGCTTGGCCGGGAGGGGCTACACCTTC. Its translation: CASSLAGRGYTF.

The chain joins TRBV9 to TRBJ1-2; D unresolved. Trimming took 3 bases from V and 5 from J, leaving 11 bases between them. This CDR3 is built from 13 residues. Looked up from germline, CDR1 is SGDLS and CDR2 is YYNGEE. Here the CDR3 reads CASSGSVVYGYTF. The CDR3 nucleotides read TGTGCCAGCAGCGGTAGCGTGGTTTATGGCTACACCTTC.